The 9 T cell receptor beta chains below all came from one sample that was sequenced in a study of T cell responses to AZD1222 COVID-19 vaccine. Sequenced by immunoSEQ multiplex PCR; TCRdb stores in-frame clones only, minus some. The sample has about 150,000 clones, less than 90% seen once. Sample: peripheral blood, taken after recovery from COVID-19. Every receptor here comes from an adult who had recovered from COVID-19.

The V call is TRBV19, the J call TRBJ1-2; 8 nucleotides line up with TRBD1. The CDR3 extends over 14 amino acids. Trimming at V came to 4 bases and at J to 6 bases, leaving 7 bases not matched to a gene. Germline CDR1 is LNHDA and CDR2 is SQIVND (reference sequence). The CDR3 nucleotides are TGTGCCAGTAGTACAGGGGACAGGCTGAATGGCTACACCTTC. It codes for CASSTGDRLNGYTF.

The chain couples TRBV11-2 to TRBJ2-7, with D possibly matching TRBD2 (6 bases). Germline loops: CDR1 SGHAT, CDR2 FQNNGV. Trimming shortened V by 2 bases and J by 2 bases, and 16 bases separated the two germline ends. The CDR3 consists of 16 residues. CDR3 sequence: CASSLSDGTGAYEQYF. The DNA for the CDR3 is TGTGCCAGCAGCTTATCCGACGGGACGGGGGCCTACGAGCAGTACTTC.

The CDR3 here is CASSSGTALTDTQYF. The DNA for the CDR3 is TGTGCCAGCAGCTCCGGGACGGCCCTCACAGATACGCAGTATTTT. The chain employs TRBV5-6 and TRBJ2-3; D tentatively reads TRBD1 or TRBD2 (5 bases each). The CDR3 totals 15 residues. The V gene's germline CDR1 is SGHDT and CDR2 YYEEEE. The V gene lost 3 bases and the J gene lost 2 bases, with 13 bases spanning the gap.

V and J are TRBV4-1 and TRBJ2-5, with D hard to call. The CDR3 runs to 14 residues. Germline CDR1 MGHRA, CDR2 YSYEKL. V lost 3 bases and J 4 bases, leaving 12 bases between the germline ends. This CDR3 is CASSHPPRGETQYF. CDR3 nucleotide sequence: TGCGCCAGCAGCCACCCCCCAAGAGGAGAGACCCAGTACTTC.

This clone came up a few times. The genes are TRBV27 and TRBJ1-2; 7 nucleotides line up with TRBD1. The germline V gene encodes CDR1 MNHEY and CDR2 SMNVEV (reference sequence). The CDR3 runs 16 residues. Germline trimming cut 6 bases from V and 5 bases from J; bases unmatched to any gene: 15. This chain's CDR3 is CASRLAGGLGNYGYTF. The CDR3 DNA reads as TGTGCCAGCAGGTTGGCAGGGGGGCTGGGAAATTATGGCTACACCTTC.

The CDR3 region has the DNA TGTGCCAGTAGTATCGGCAGGGGCCAGGGCTACACCTTC. Encoded protein: CASSIGRGQGYTF. The chain uses TRBV19 and TRBJ1-2, with D possibly being TRBD1 (6 bases). CDR1 is LNHDA and CDR2 is SQIVND in the germline V gene (reference sequence). Trimming took off 3 bases at V and 8 bases at J, with 13 bases between the two ends. The CDR3 loop spans 13 amino acids.

This chain joins TRBV3-1 (or the pseudogene TRBV3-2) and TRBJ2-1, with TRBD2 matching over 13 bases. The CDR3 covers 17 residues. After removal of 4 bases from V and 7 bases from J, the junction contained 10 bases not matched to a gene. Looked up from germline, CDR1 is LGHDT and CDR2 is YNNKEL (reference sequence). The CDR3 sequence: CASSPQVLAGGGNEQFF. The CDR3 DNA is TGTGCCAGCAGCCCCCAGGTACTAGCGGGAGGGGGGAATGAGCAGTTCTTC.

The chain carries TRBV11-2 and TRBJ2-6; D ambiguous. Trimming pared 5 bases from V and 0 bases from J, leaving 17 bases between. Germline assignment: CDR1 SGHAT and CDR2 FQNNGV. The CDR3 is 18 residues long. The CDR3 region has the DNA TGTGCCAGCAGCCCTAGTTTTAAAGTTGGCTCTGGGGCCAACGTCCTGACTTTC. This codes for CASSPSFKVGSGANVLTF.

The J gene is TRBJ2-7, the V gene TRBV5-6; D is uncertain. V gave up 4 bases and J gave up 1 base, with 9 bases separating them. The length of the CDR3 is 13 residues. CDR1 and CDR2 (germline): SGHDT, YYEEEE. Here the CDR3 DNA reads TGTGCCAGCAGCCCAGAACATTCCTACGAGCAGTACTTC. As protein: CASSPEHSYEQYF.